The entry below describes one T cell receptor (beta chain). Its antigen is unidentified. Germline and junction disagree at one end, which may indicate a read error. The sample originates from a study of cytomegalovirus exposure and HLA in healthy donors. Study context: The Caucasian-associated ancestry cluster held around 81% of 350 to 450 genotyped donors.

It was with 60 Vbeta and 13 Jbeta primers that the PCR ran. Generated by immunoSEQ multiplex PCR, the TCRdb table keeps only in-frame clones and is missing some. The data contain roughly 180,000 clones, more than 80% of them singletons. This CDR3 contains 15 residues. Looked up from germline, CDR1 is MGHRA and CDR2 is YSYEKL. Study-wide points: Available immune exposure information covered CMV serostatus only. In an earlier analysis, most TCR beta V segments were productive about 87% or about 30% of the time.

The clonotype originates from a male donor in good health and CMV-seronegative. J is TRBJ1-2 and V is TRBV4-1; 10 bases map to TRBD1. Sequencing was carried out using PBMCs. DNA for the CDR3: TGCGCCAGCAGCCGACAGGGGGCGCGTAACGATGGCTACCCCTTC. It yields the protein CASSRQGARNDGYPF.